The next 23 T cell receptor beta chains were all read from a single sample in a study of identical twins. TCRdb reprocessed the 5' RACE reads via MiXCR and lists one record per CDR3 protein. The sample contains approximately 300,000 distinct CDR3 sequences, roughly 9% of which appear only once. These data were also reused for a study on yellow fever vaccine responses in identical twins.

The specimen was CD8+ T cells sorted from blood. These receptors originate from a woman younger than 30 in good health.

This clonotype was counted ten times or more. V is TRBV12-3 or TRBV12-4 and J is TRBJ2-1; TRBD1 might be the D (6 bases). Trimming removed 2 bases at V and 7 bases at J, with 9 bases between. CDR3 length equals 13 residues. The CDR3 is CASSLLTGNEQFF. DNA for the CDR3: TGTGCCAGCAGTTTATTAACAGGGAATGAGCAGTTCTTC.

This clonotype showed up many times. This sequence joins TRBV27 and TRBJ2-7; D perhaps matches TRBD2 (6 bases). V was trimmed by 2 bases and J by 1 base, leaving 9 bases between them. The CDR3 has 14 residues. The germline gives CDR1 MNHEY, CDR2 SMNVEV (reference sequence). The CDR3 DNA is TGTGCCAGCAGTTTACGCGGGATATCCTACGAGCAGTACTTC. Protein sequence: CASSLRGISYEQYF.

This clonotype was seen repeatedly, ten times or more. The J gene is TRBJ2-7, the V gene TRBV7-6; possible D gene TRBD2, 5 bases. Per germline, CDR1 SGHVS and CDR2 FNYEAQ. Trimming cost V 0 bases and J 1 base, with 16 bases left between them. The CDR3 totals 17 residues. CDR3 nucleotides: TGTGCCAGCAGCTTAGCCCACGAGGGCGGAGGATCCTACGAGCAGTACTTC. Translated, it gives CASSLAHEGGGSYEQYF.

CDR3 coding DNA: TGCAGTGCTAGATCGACCCGGGAGCAGTTCTTC. Amino acid sequence: CSARSTREQFF. The chain recombines TRBV20-1 with TRBJ2-1; D is undetermined. Germline V gene data show CDR1 as DFQATT and CDR2 as SNEGSKA (reference sequence). This CDR3 is 11 amino acids long. Trimming left V 2 bases short and J 10 bases short, with 9 bases between.

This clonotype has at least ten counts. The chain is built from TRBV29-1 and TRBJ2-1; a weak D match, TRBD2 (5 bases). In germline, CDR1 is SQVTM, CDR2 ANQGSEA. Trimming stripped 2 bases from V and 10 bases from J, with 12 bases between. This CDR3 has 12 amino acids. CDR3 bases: TGCAGCGTTGAATGGCGGGCCGACGAGCAGTTCTTC. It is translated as CSVEWRADEQFF.

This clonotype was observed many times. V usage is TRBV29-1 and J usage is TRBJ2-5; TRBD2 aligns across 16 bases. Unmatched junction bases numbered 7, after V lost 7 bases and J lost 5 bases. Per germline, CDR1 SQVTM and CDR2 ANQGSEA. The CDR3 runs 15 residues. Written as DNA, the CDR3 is TGCAGCGCTGGGACTAGCGGGGGGGCCGAGGAGACCCAGTACTTC. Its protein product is CSAGTSGGAEETQYF.

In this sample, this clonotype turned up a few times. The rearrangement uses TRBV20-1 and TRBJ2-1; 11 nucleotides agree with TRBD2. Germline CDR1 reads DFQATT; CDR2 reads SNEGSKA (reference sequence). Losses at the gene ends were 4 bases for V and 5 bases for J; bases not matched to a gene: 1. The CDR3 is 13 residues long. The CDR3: CSAKLAGDNEQFF. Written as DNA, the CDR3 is TGCAGTGCTAAACTAGCGGGAGACAATGAGCAGTTCTTC.

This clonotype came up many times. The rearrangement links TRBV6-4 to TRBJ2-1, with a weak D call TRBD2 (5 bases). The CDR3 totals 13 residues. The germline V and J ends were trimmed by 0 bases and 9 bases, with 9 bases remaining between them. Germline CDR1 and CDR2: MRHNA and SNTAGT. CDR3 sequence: CASSDSEASEQFF. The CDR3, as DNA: TGTGCCAGCAGTGACTCGGAGGCTAGTGAGCAGTTCTTC.

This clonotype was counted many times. The CDR3 sequence is CATSAGGNDEQFF. CDR3 in DNA: TGTGCCACCAGTGCAGGGGGAAACGATGAGCAGTTCTTC. J is TRBJ2-1 and V is TRBV24-1; 7 nucleotides line up with TRBD1. The CDR3 length is 13 residues. The germline CDR1 and CDR2 sequences are KGHDR and SFDVKD. The junction had 5 bases not matched to a gene; V was cut back by 5 bases and J by 8 bases.

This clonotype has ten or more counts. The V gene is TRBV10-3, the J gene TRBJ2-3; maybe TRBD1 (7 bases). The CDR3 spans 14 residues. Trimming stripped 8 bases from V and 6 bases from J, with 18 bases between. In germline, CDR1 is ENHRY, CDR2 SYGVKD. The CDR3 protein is CAISGRGQQDTQYF. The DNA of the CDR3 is TGTGCCATCTCCGGGCGGGGACAGCAGGATACGCAGTATTTT.

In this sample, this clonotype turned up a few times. The CDR3 loop is CSARFFLGAGTNYGYTF. CDR3 bases: TGCAGTGCTAGGTTCTTTTTAGGCGCAGGCACCAACTATGGCTACACCTTC. This chain connects TRBV20-1 to TRBJ1-2, with D unclear. Trimming stripped 3 bases from V and 2 bases from J, with 22 bases between. In germline, CDR1 is DFQATT, CDR2 SNEGSKA (reference sequence). The CDR3 contains 17 residues.

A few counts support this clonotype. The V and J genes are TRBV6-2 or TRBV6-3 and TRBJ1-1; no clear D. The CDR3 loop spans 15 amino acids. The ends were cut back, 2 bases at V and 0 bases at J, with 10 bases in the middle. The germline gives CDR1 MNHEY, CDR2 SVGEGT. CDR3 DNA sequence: TGTGCCAGCAGTTACCCGCGGTTTTTGAACACTGAAGCTTTCTTT. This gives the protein CASSYPRFLNTEAFF.

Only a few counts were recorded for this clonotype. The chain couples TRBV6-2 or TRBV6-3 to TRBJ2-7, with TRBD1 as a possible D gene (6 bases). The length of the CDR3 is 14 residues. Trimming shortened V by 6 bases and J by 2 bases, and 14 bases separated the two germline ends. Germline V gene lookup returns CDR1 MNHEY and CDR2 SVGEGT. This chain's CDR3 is CASRPSTGAYEQYF. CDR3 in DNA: TGTGCCAGCAGACCTTCGACAGGTGCCTACGAGCAGTACTTC.

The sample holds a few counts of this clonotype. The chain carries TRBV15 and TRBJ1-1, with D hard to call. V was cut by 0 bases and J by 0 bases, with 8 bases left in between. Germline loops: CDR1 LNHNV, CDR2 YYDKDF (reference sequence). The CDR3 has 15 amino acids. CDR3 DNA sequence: TGTGCCACCAGCAGAGATCGGAGCCTGAACACTGAAGCTTTCTTT. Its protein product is CATSRDRSLNTEAFF.

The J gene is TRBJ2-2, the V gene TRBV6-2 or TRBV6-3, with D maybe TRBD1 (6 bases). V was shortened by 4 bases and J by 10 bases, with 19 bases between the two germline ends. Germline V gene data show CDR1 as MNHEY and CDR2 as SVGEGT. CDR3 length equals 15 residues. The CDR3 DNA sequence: TGTGCCAGCAGTTCCGAGACAGGCTATAATGAGGAGCTGTTTTTT. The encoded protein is CASSSETGYNEELFF.

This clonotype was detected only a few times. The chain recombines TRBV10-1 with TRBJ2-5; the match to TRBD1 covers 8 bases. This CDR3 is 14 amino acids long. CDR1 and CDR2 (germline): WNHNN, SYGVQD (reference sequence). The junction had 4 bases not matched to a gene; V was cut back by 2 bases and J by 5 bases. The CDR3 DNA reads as TGCGCCAGCAGTGAGAACAGGGGGTTGGAGACCCAGTACTTC. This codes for CASSENRGLETQYF.

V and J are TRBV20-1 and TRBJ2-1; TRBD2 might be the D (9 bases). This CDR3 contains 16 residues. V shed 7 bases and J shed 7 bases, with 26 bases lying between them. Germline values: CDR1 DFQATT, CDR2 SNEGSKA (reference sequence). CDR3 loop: CSVTLAGQGALNEQFF. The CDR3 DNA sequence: TGCAGTGTCACCCTAGCGGGGCAGGGGGCCTTAAATGAGCAGTTCTTC.

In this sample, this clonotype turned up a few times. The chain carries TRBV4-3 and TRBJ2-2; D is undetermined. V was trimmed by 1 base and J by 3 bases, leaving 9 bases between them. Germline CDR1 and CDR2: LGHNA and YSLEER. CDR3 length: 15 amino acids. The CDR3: CASSQGLPDTGELFF. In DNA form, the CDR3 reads TGCGCCAGCAGCCAAGGACTCCCCGACACCGGGGAGCTGTTTTTT.

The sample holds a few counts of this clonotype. Here the CDR3 reads CASSHDVFADEQYF. Written as DNA, the CDR3 is TGTGCCAGCAGTCACGATGTGTTTGCTGACGAGCAGTACTTC. The genes are TRBV27 and TRBJ2-7, with D unclear. The CDR3 consists of 14 residues. Germline V gene lookup returns CDR1 MNHEY and CDR2 SMNVEV (reference sequence). Trimming shortened V by 5 bases and J by 5 bases, and 16 bases separated the two germline ends.

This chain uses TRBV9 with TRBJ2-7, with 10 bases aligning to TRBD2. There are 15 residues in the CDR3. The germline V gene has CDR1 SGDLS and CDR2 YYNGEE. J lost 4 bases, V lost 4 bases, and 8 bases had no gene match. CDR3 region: CASSTEGTSVYEQYF. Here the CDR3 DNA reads TGTGCCAGCAGCACCGAGGGGACTAGCGTGTACGAGCAGTACTTC. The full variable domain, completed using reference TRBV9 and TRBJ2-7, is DSGVTQTPKHLITATGQRVTLRCSPRSGDLSVYWYQQSLDQGLQFLIQYYNGEERAKGNILERFSAQQFPDLHSELNLSSLELGDSALYFCASSTEGTSVYEQYFGPGTRLTVT.

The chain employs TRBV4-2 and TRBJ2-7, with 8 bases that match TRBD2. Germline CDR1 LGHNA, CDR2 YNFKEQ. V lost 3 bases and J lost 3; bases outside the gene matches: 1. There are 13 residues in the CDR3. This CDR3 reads CASSHSGDYEQYF. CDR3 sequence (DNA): TGTGCCAGCAGCCATAGCGGGGACTACGAGCAGTACTTC.

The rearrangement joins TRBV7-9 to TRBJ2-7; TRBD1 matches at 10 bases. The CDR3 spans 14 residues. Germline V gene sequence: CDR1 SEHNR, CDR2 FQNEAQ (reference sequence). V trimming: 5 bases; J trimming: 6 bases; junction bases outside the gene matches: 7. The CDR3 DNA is TGTGCCAGCAGCCCGGGACAGGGGCTGTCCGAGCAGTACTTC. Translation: CASSPGQGLSEQYF.

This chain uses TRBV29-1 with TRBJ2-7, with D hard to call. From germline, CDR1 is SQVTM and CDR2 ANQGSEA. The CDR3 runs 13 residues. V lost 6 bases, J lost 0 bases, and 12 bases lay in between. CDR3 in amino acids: CSVRGRDSYEQYF. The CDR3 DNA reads TGCAGCGTCCGTGGCCGAGACTCCTACGAGCAGTACTTC.